These 6 T cell receptor beta chains originate from one sample sequenced in a study of identical twins (dated by TCRdb to about 2016). Libraries were made using 5' RACE. The sequencing machine was an Illumina HiSeq 2000. TCRdb passed the public sequencing reads through fastp at Q25 and MiXCR, retaining productive beta sequences. Under each unique CDR3 protein, matching rows form one entry showing the most common genes and DNA. The sample table lists 200,000 to 250,000 distinct CDR3 sequences, approximately 12% of them with a count of one. 3.5% to 4.5% of the sample goes to the ten largest clones. Separately, the same data were catalogued under a study of yellow fever vaccine responses in identical twins.

What was sequenced was memory (CD45RO+) T cells sorted from blood. The cell subset or site tag for this specimen amounts to: CD45RO+ enriched T cells. The receptors originated from a woman aged 18-29 years in good health.

The chain uses TRBV7-6 and TRBJ2-1; weak D call: TRBD1 (5 bases). With 1 base removed from V and 6 bases from J, the gap between germline ends came to 19 bases. The CDR3 is made up of 17 amino acids. Per germline, CDR1 SGHVS and CDR2 FNYEAQ. This CDR3 is CASSLVRSRDRLNEQFF. CDR3 DNA: TGTGCCAGCAGCTTAGTTCGTAGTAGAGACAGACTCAATGAGCAGTTCTTC.

The chain links TRBV6-1 to TRBJ2-5, with a tentative D call TRBD1 (6 bases). This CDR3 has 14 residues. The V gene's germline CDR1 is MNHNS and CDR2 SASEGT. The V and J ends lost 6 bases and 0 bases respectively, with 11 bases between them. The CDR3 DNA reads as TGTGCCAGCAGCACCCGGACAGACCAAGAGACCCAGTACTTC. This translates into CASSTRTDQETQYF.

This clonotype was observed a few times. J is TRBJ2-7 and V is TRBV5-1; TRBD2 agrees at 11 bases. Germline V lookup: CDR1 SGHRS, CDR2 YFSETQ. The CDR3 has 14 amino acids. V trimming: 4 bases; J trimming: 7 bases; junction bases outside the gene matches: 7. CDR3 coding DNA: TGCGCCAGCAGCGGTACTAGCGGGAGTCGAGAGCAGTACTTC. Its translation: CASSGTSGSREQYF. Drawing the rest from reference TRBV5-1 and TRBJ2-7, the complete variable domain is KAGVTQTPRYLIKTRGQQVTLSCSPISGHRSVSWYQQTPGQGLQFLFEYFSETQRNKGNFPGRFSGRQFSNSRSEMNVSTLELGDSALYLCASSGTSGSREQYFGPGTRLTVT.

This chain uses TRBV29-1 with TRBJ2-1, with D perhaps matching TRBD1 or TRBD2 (6 bases each). CDR3 length equals 15 residues. Trimming left V 1 base short and J 8 bases short, with 18 bases between. Germline CDR1 is SQVTM and CDR2 is ANQGSEA. CDR3 in DNA: TGCAGCGTTGAAGGCCGGTCACAGGGAGGCGATGAGCAGTTCTTC. Protein sequence: CSVEGRSQGGDEQFF.

This clonotype was picked up many times. This chain uses TRBV12-3 or TRBV12-4 with TRBJ2-3, with 7 positions matching TRBD1. Trimming cost V 6 bases and J 1 base; bases outside gene matches: 4. CDR3 length: 14 amino acids. CDR3 nucleotide sequence: TGTGCCAGCAGCTCTACAGGGGGCACAGATACGCAGTATTTT. It translates to CASSSTGGTDTQYF.

This clonotype has more than one count but fewer than ten. The chain recombines TRBV12-3 or TRBV12-4 with TRBJ2-1; tentatively, D is TRBD1 or TRBD2 (6 bases each). CDR3 size: 12 residues. V dropped 6 bases and J dropped 8 bases, with 11 bases sitting between them. The CDR3 coding sequence is TGTGCCAGCAGCTACAGGGACTATGAGCAGTTCTTC. Translating it yields CASSYRDYEQFF.